The rows below give T cell receptor beta chains drawn from one sample of a study of shared clonotypes between healthy human individuals. Data came from immunoSEQ multiplex PCR; TCRdb stores just in-frame clones and leaves some out. The sample includes about 2.1 million clones, 90% to 95% of them seen just once. Source material: naive CD8+ T cells from PBMCs. These receptors were taken from a man aged 18 to 29 in good health. Some clones in this sample may be carry-over from other donors' samples. Each CDR3 is given with its conserved first and last residue. The order of the fields is CDR3 protein, D gene, V gene. The D gene is left open where the match is weak.

CASSSGLAGHEQYF | TRBD2 | TRBV7-7
CSVEGPQTNTEAFF | . | TRBV29-1
CAWSPSYEQYF | . | TRBV30
CASSPVGEAFF | . | TRBV28
CASAGEWTGGWETQYF | TRBD1 | TRBV6-6
CASTLLIQTGTYEQYF | TRBD1 | TRBV5-6
CASSVESSPGPRQGTEAFF | TRBD1 | TRBV9
CASSSLLAGGNEQFF | TRBD2 | TRBV7-6
CSVLGYGYTF | . | TRBV29-1
CASSEAERKGETQYF | . | TRBV6-1
CASSRPGLAGRGQFF | TRBD2 | TRBV27
CASSGSGGSGQPQHF | . | TRBV9
CASRMTEGGYGYTF | . | TRBV27
CASSLGGESGELFF | . | TRBV7-2
CSAGGGYEQYF | TRBD2 | TRBV20-1
CASSSQGGYTDTQYF | . | TRBV19
CATSGGLADTDTQYF | TRBD2 | TRBV15
CASGPRAGERYNEQFF | TRBD2 | TRBV11-2
CASSVTGDRGAEAFF | TRBD1 | TRBV9
CASSLQGSGELFF | . | TRBV7-6
CASSHRQGVKETQYF | TRBD1 | TRBV4-1
CASSLGGREQFF | . | TRBV5-6
CASSLFGGRETQYF | TRBD2 | TRBV7-8
CATSRDGQGVGTEAFF | TRBD1 | TRBV15
CASSYGQGNTEAFF | TRBD1 | TRBV5-5
CASSSRDTDTQYF | . | TRBV7-2
CASSVTKGPYEQYF | . | TRBV2
CASSAPSTGGVLPSSYNEQFF | . | TRBV28
CASSVSGTYGYTF | . | TRBV9
CASSQETSGRSNTGELFF | TRBD2 | TRBV4-2
CASSVGGVSYEQYF | . | TRBV11-2
CASSDSGGRGNEQFF | . | TRBV6-4
CASSWGVGVNQPQHF | . | TRBV4-1
CASSFGQGARWEQFF | TRBD1 | TRBV7-9
CASSRTGNNEQFF | TRBD1 | TRBV27
CASSDRYNEQFF | . | TRBV9
CASSAPLTGGPGEQFF | TRBD2 | TRBV9
CASSQSVDEQYF | . | TRBV23-1
CASSRDNSYEQYF | . | TRBV28
CASSLGGGGIQYF | . | TRBV27
CASSVAGVEEQYF | . | TRBV9